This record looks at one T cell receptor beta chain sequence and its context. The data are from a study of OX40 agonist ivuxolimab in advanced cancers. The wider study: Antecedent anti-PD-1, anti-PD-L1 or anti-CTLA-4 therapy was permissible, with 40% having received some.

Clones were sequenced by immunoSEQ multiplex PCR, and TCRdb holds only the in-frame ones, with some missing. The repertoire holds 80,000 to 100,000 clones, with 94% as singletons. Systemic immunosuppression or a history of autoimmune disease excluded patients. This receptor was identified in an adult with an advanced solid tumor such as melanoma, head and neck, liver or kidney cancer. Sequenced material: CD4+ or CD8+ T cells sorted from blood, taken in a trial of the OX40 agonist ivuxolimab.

CDR3 region: CASSLRQAPGELFF. The CDR3, as DNA: TGTGCCAGCAGCTTAAGACAGGCTCCCGGGGAGCTGTTTTTT. The chain employs TRBV13 and TRBJ2-2, with D possibly being TRBD1 (6 bases). The CDR3 covers 14 residues. Germline loops: CDR1 PRHDT, CDR2 FYEKMQ (reference sequence). Trimming stripped 2 bases from V and 6 bases from J, with 10 bases between.